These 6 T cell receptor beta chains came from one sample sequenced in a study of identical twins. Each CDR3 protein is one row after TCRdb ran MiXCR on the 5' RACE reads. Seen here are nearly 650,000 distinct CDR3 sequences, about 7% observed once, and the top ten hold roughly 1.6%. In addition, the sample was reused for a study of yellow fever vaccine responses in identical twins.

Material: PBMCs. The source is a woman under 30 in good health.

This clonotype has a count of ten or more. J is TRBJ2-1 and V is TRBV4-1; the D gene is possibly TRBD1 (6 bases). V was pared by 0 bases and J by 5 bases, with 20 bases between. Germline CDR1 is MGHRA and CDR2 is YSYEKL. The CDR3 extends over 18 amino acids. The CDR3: CASSQDRGGMGAHNEQFF. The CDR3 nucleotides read TGCGCCAGCAGCCAAGATCGTGGAGGTATGGGGGCTCACAATGAGCAGTTCTTC.

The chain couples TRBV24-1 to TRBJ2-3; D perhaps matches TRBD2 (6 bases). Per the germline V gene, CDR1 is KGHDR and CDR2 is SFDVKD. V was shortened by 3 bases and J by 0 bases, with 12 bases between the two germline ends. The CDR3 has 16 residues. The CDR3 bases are TGTGCCACCAGTGATCGCGGGGACCCTAGCACAGATACGCAGTATTTT. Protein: CATSDRGDPSTDTQYF.

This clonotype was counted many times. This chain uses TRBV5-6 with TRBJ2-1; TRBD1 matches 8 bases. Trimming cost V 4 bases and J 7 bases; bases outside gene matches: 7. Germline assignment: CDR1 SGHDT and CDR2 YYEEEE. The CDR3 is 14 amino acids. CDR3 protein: CASSKGQGRNEQFF. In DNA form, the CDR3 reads TGTGCCAGCAGCAAAGGACAGGGACGAAATGAGCAGTTCTTC.

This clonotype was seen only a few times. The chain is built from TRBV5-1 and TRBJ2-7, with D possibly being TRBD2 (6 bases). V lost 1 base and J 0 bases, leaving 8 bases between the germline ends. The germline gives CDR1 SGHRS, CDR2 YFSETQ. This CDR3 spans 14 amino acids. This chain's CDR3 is CASSLWRGSYEQYF. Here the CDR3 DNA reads TGCGCCAGCAGCTTGTGGAGGGGCTCCTACGAGCAGTACTTC.

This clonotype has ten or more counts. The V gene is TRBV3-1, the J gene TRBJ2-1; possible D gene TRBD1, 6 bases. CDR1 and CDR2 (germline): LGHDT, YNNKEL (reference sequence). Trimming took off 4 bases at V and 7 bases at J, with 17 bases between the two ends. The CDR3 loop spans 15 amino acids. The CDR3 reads CASSLLQGFSNEQFF. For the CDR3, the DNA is TGTGCCAGCAGCCTCCTACAGGGTTTTTCAAATGAGCAGTTCTTC.

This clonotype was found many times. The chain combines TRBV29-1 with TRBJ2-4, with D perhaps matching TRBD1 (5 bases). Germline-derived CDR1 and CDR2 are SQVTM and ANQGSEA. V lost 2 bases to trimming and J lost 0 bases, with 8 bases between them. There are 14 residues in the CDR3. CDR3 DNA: TGCAGCGTTGAAAATAGGGGAGCCAAAAACATTCAGTACTTC. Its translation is CSVENRGAKNIQYF.